This TCR beta chain is from a study of vaccination and CD4 T cells after COVID-19. About the research overall: Researchers treated control cultures with a CEFX pool, an HIV-1 Nef pool, or no peptide.

Cultured CD4+ T cell DNA underwent sequencing with the Oncomine TCR Beta short-read assay. Investigators isolated genomic DNA from cultured CD4+ T cells. TCRdb re-analysed the PCR reads in MiXCR, keeping a single row per CDR3 protein. The table lists around 10,000 distinct CDR3 sequences, 34% of them singletons. V lost 4 bases and J 4 bases, leaving 19 bases between the germline ends. This CDR3 is 16 amino acids long. Germline CDR1 is SGHAT and CDR2 is FQNNGV. Of note for this clonotype: Its antigen is currently unknown.

Treatment specified: roughly 10-day PBMC culture with coronavirus spike peptide pools or control peptides (ViraFEST assay). Researchers collected the unexposed donor's CD4+ T cells before the COVID-19 pandemic (2011-2018). First, ViraFEST expanded antigen-specific T cells with peptide pools, and next it sequenced the TCRs. Source material: CD4+ T cells from blood, cultured in vitro. The clonotype comes from a human donor in good health. The chain has TRBV11-2 and TRBJ2-5, with a weak D call TRBD1 (6 bases). CDR3 amino acids: CASSSLTGLVVETQYF. The CDR3 DNA is TGTGCCAGCAGCTCACTTACAGGGTTGGTGGTAGAGACCCAGTACTTC.